The present T cell receptor (beta chain) was sequenced within a study of CXCR3-negative and CXCR3-positive naive CD8 T cells. Study-wide context: Per library, roughly 1.6 +/- 0.3 million reads; some 140 million TRB reads overall.

The CDR3 runs 11 residues. From germline, CDR1 is SEHNR and CDR2 FQNEAQ (reference sequence). As for this clonotype: Its target is not known.

Preparation of TRB cDNA libraries relied on 5' RACE carrying UMI labels. After re-calling the 5' RACE reads, TCRdb lists one entry per CDR3 protein, DNA absent. The sample is made up of 120,000 or so distinct CDR3 sequences, and the top ten hold roughly 0.6% of it. Whole-study results and caveats: Naive cells positive for CXCR3 carried more hydrophobic TRB CDR3s than CXCR3-negative ones.

Sequencing input: naive CXCR3+ CD8+ T cells from blood. Described subset: CD45RO-CCR7+CD27+CD95- naive CD8+ T cells expressing CXCR3 (TNR3+). The chain recombines TRBV7-9 with TRBJ2-1; TCRdb outputs TRBD1, but without DNA this stays unchecked. The clonotype comes from a human donor in good health. Some clones in this sample may be carry-over from other donors' samples. Here the CDR3 reads CASSSSLAAFF.